Presented here are 12 T cell receptor beta chains from one specimen sequenced in a study. Sequencing was performed with immunoSEQ multiplex PCR; in TCRdb, only in-frame clones are kept and a portion is missing. The table has around 49,000 clones, more than 85% seen once. Sequences were obtained from PBMCs. These receptor sequences come from a man between 35 and 55 years old with rheumatoid arthritis.

This chain uses TRBV5-1 with TRBJ1-4; TRBD1 aligns across 11 bases. CDR3 length: 17 residues. J lost 2 bases, V lost 0 bases, and 3 bases had no gene match. Germline CDR1 reads SGHRS; CDR2 reads YFSETQ. The CDR3 bases are TGCGCCAGCAGCTTGGGGACAGGGGGCATGACTAATGAAAAACTGTTTTTT. This codes for CASSLGTGGMTNEKLFF.

J is TRBJ2-3 and V is TRBV19; D is uncertain. Germline lookup yields CDR1 LNHDA and CDR2 SQIVND (reference sequence). Trimming removed 3 bases from V and 0 bases from J, with 10 bases in between. The CDR3 spans 15 residues. For the CDR3, the DNA is TGTGCCAGTAGTATTTCTAGGTCTAGCACAGATACGCAGTATTTT. Protein product: CASSISRSSTDTQYF.

The chain is built from TRBV28 and TRBJ2-7, with D hard to call. Trimming shortened V by 8 bases and J by 2 bases, and 22 bases separated the two germline ends. CDR3 length equals 16 residues. Per the germline V gene, CDR1 is MDHEN and CDR2 is SYDVKM. The DNA of the CDR3 is TGTGCCAGCCGCTCGAGGTTAGGGATCCGTACCTACGAGCAGTACTTC. Its translation: CASRSRLGIRTYEQYF.

The V call is TRBV2, the J call TRBJ1-5, with 8 positions matching TRBD1. The J segment lost 4 bases and the V segment lost 4 bases, leaving 6 bases of the junction unmatched. Germline CDR1 is SNHLY and CDR2 is FYNNEI. CDR3 length equals 15 residues. The chain's CDR3 is CASSAPGTGNQPQHF. The CDR3 coding sequence is TGTGCCAGCAGTGCACCCGGGACAGGTAATCAGCCCCAGCATTTT.

V and J are TRBV6-5 and TRBJ1-1; TRBD1 is a possible D gene (5 bases). V was shortened by 7 bases and J by 9 bases, with 18 bases between the two germline ends. The CDR3 runs to 13 residues. CDR1 is MNHEY and CDR2 is SVGAGI in the germline V gene. This chain's CDR3 is CASTNRPTEKAFF. The DNA of the CDR3 is TGTGCCAGCACCAACAGACCGACAGAAAAAGCTTTCTTT.

The gene calls are TRBV11-3 and TRBJ2-1, with TRBD1 matching over 8 bases. The CDR3 is made up of 14 amino acids. The V gene end was trimmed by 4 bases and the J gene end by 8 bases; junction bases not matched to a gene: 7. Looked up from germline, CDR1 is SGHNT and CDR2 is YENEEA. This chain's CDR3 is CASSSRTGRDEQFF. In DNA form, the CDR3 reads TGTGCCAGCAGCTCCCGGACAGGGCGGGATGAGCAGTTCTTC.

The gene calls are TRBV6-6 and TRBJ2-6; 7 bases are shared with TRBD2. V lost 5 bases and J lost 1; bases outside the gene matches: 11. The CDR3 extends over 18 amino acids. Germline V gene lookup returns CDR1 MNHNY and CDR2 SVGAGI (reference sequence). The CDR3 is CASSPDPGLPSGANVLTF. CDR3 DNA: TGTGCCAGCAGTCCGGACCCGGGACTACCGTCTGGGGCCAACGTCCTGACTTTC.

The rearrangement uses TRBV12-3 or TRBV12-4 and TRBJ2-5; D perhaps matches TRBD2 (6 bases). The V end lost 0 bases, the J end lost 7 bases, and 6 bases lay between the germline ends. The CDR3 runs 12 residues. CDR3 sequence (DNA): TGTGCCAGCAGTTTAGCGGAGGGGACCCAGTACTTC. Its translation: CASSLAEGTQYF.

This chain links TRBV2 with TRBJ1-4; the D gene is possibly TRBD1 (6 bases). The CDR3 length is 15 residues. Trimming removed 2 bases from V and 5 bases from J, with 12 bases in between. Germline CDR1 and CDR2: SNHLY and FYNNEI. The CDR3 is CASSERGRGNEKLFF. CDR3 in DNA: TGTGCCAGCAGTGAAAGGGGGAGGGGGAATGAAAAACTGTTTTTT.

The chain recombines TRBV30 with TRBJ2-7; 8 bases align to TRBD1. CDR1 GTSNPN and CDR2 SVGIG come from the germline V gene (reference sequence). The junction had 7 bases not matched to a gene; V was cut back by 0 bases and J by 6 bases. This CDR3 contains 14 residues. The CDR3 DNA sequence: TGTGCCTGGAGTGTAGTCAGGGGGCGGCCCGAGCAGTACTTC. Amino acids: CAWSVVRGRPEQYF.

The chain recombines TRBV19 with TRBJ1-2; tentative D call: TRBD1 (5 bases). The germline CDR1 and CDR2 sequences are LNHDA and SQIVND (reference sequence). Deletions cut 2 bases from V and 2 bases from J, with 9 bases between. This CDR3 spans 14 amino acids. The CDR3 loop is CASSIQGMNYGYTF. DNA of the CDR3: TGTGCCAGTAGTATACAGGGCATGAACTATGGCTACACCTTC. The variable domain in full, completed from reference TRBV19 and TRBJ1-2, reads DGGITQSPKYLFRKEGQNVTLSCEQNLNHDAMYWYRQDPGQGLRLIYYSQIVNDFQKGDIAEGYSVSREKKESFPLTVTSAQKNPTAFYLCASSIQGMNYGYTFGSGTRLTVV.

V gene TRBV10-3 combines with J gene TRBJ2-1, with 8 bases lining up with TRBD2. V was clipped by 3 bases and J by 4 bases; unmatched bases: 8. There are 16 residues in the CDR3. Germline-derived CDR1 and CDR2 are ENHRY and SYGVKD. The CDR3 is CAISEGGRTKYNEQFF. The DNA for the CDR3 is TGTGCCATCAGTGAAGGCGGGAGGACCAAGTACAATGAGCAGTTCTTC.